This T cell receptor (beta chain) was observed in a study of T-cell reconstitution after alpha-beta-depleted transplantation in children. Concerning this clonotype itself: Antigen: not known.

Study-wide results and caveats: Reports say that about two months after transplant, the alpha-beta T cells came out of several hundred graft clones that had expanded.

TCRbeta library construction was performed incorporating unique molecular identifiers. TCRdb reanalysed the PCR reads using MiXCR and keeps one entry per CDR3 protein. The table shows 180,000 or so distinct CDR3 sequences, with roughly 6.3% occurring only once. V was cut by 5 bases and J by 4 bases, with 15 bases left in between. The CDR3 contains 15 residues. Looked up from germline, CDR1 is LNHDA and CDR2 is SQIVND (reference sequence). The chain uses TRBV19 and TRBJ2-1; D not certain. This specimen consisted of PBMCs, obtained before TCRalphabeta/CD19-depleted stem cell transplant. This receptor was taken from a girl less than two years old with combined immunodeficiency, due to receive a stem cell transplant. CDR3 loop: CASSVVNSLYNEQFF. The CDR3 bases are TGTGCCAGTAGTGTAGTGAACTCTTTATACAATGAGCAGTTCTTC. The variable domain in full, with the rest retrieved from reference TRBV19 and TRBJ2-1, is DGGITQSPKYLFRKEGQNVTLSCEQNLNHDAMYWYRQDPGQGLRLIYYSQIVNDFQKGDIAEGYSVSREKKESFPLTVTSAQKNPTAFYLCASSVVNSLYNEQFFGPGTRLTVL.